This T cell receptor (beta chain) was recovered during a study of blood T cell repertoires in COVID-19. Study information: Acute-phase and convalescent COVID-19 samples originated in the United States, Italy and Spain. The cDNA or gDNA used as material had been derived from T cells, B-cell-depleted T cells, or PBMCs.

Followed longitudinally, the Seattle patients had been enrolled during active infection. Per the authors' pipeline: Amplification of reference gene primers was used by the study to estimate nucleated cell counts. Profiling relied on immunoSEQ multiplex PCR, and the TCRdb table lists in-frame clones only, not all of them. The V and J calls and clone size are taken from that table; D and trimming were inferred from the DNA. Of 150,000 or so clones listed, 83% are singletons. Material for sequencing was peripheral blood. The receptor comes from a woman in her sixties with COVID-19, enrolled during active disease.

The CDR3 DNA is TGTGCCAGTTCGAGACTAGCGGGAGGGCCCAAAGAGACCCAGTACTTC. Protein sequence: CASSRLAGGPKETQYF. The chain carries TRBV19 and TRBJ2-5; 14 nucleotides line up with TRBD2. Trimming at V came to 8 bases and at J to 3 bases, leaving 8 bases not matched to a gene. Germline values: CDR1 LNHDA, CDR2 SQIVND (reference sequence). There are 16 residues in the CDR3.